Sequencing of this T cell receptor (beta chain) was carried out in a study of blood T cells in healthy people across ages. At the level of the study: Template switching retrieved approximately one barcoded beta molecule for each two T cells.

The CDR3 length is 16 residues. Trimming at V came to 6 bases and at J to 1 base, leaving 7 bases not matched to a gene. Whole-study findings and limits: In the absence of known donor CMV status, changes in expanded clonotypes were possibly confounded.

Concerning this clonotype: No antigen is known for it.

For the second PCR, which ran for 7 to 11 cycles, a sample-barcoded 5' primer and a J-beta primer mix were used. TCRdb reanalysed the 5' RACE reads using MiXCR and keeps one entry per CDR3 protein. The profile shows about 970,000 distinct CDR3 sequences, about 53% of them singletons. The V and J genes are TRBV12-3 or TRBV12-4 and TRBJ2-3, with TRBD2 matching 10 bases. The sequenced sample consisted of blood. This receptor was identified in a woman aged 55-75 years in good health. The CDR3 is CASRWTSGKGTDTQYF. DNA for the CDR3: TGTGCCAGCAGGTGGACTAGCGGAAAGGGCACAGATACGCAGTATTTT.